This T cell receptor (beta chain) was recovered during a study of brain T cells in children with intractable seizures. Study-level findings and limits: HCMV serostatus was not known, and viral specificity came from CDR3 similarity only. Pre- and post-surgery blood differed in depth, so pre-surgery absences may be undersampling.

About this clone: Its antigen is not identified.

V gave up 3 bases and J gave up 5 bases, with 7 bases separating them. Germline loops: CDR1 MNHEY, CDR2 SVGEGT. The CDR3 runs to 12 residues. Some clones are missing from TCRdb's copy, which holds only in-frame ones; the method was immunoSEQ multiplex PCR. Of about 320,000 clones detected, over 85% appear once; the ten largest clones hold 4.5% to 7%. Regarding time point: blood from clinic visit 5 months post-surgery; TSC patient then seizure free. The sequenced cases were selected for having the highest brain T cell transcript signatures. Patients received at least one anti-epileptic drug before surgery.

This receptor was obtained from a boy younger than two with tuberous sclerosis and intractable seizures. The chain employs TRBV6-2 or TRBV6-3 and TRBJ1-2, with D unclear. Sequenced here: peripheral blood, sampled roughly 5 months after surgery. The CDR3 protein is CASSYWQYGYTF. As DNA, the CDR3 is TGTGCCAGCAGTTATTGGCAGTATGGCTACACCTTC.